Listed here are 10 T cell receptor beta chains from one sample, sequenced in a study of blood T cell repertoires in COVID-19. Measured with immunoSEQ multiplex PCR; TCRdb has only the in-frame clones, and not every one. Altogether about 300,000 clones are present, around 92% being singletons, with the ten largest covering around 1.9%. Sequenced sample: peripheral blood. The receptors come from a woman in her thirties with COVID-19, enrolled during active disease.

This clone was detected only a few times. CDR3 region: CSVQTGREKLFF. The CDR3 region has the DNA TGCAGCGTTCAAACGGGTAGGGAAAAACTGTTTTTT. The V call is TRBV29-1, the J call TRBJ1-4; no firm D call. Germline-derived CDR1 and CDR2 are SQVTM and ANQGSEA. Trimming took 5 bases from V and 8 from J, leaving 12 bases between them. The CDR3 consists of 12 residues.

CDR3 residues: CASSQVMGPLGNTIYF. CDR3 sequence (DNA): TGTGCCAGCAGCCAAGTGATGGGGCCCTTAGGAAACACCATATATTTT. The chain combines TRBV14 with TRBJ1-3; D is possibly TRBD1 (5 bases). Per the germline V gene, CDR1 is SGHDN and CDR2 is FVKESK. This CDR3 contains 16 residues. Trimming cost V 1 base and J 4 bases, with 14 bases left between them. Using reference TRBV14 and TRBJ1-3 for the parts outside the CDR3, the full variable domain is EAGVTQFPSHSVIEKGQTVTLRCDPISGHDNLYWYRRVMGKEIKFLLHFVKESKQDESGMPNNRFLAERTGGTYSTLKVQPAELEDSGVYFCASSQVMGPLGNTIYFGEGSWLTVV.

The CDR3 bases are TGTGCCAGCAGCGAAAACAGGGGCAATGAGCAGTTCTTC. Protein product: CASSENRGNEQFF. V is TRBV7-2 and J is TRBJ2-1, with 7 bases that match TRBD1. Germline trimming cut 5 bases from V and 6 bases from J; bases unmatched to any gene: 4. CDR1 is SGHTA and CDR2 is FQGNSA in the germline V gene. The CDR3 totals 13 residues.

The V and J genes are TRBV30 and TRBJ2-1; TRBD2 matches at 13 bases. The length of the CDR3 is 15 residues. CDR1 is GTSNPN and CDR2 is SVGIG in the germline V gene (reference sequence). With V trimmed by 3 bases and J by 6 bases, 5 bases remained unmatched. CDR3 nucleotides: TGTGCCTGGAGACCGGGACTAGCGGGGAGCAATGAGCAGTTCTTC. Its protein is CAWRPGLAGSNEQFF.

The chain links TRBV4-2 to TRBJ2-2; tentatively, D is TRBD1 (5 bases). Germline V CDR1 and CDR2: LGHNA, YNFKEQ. CDR3 length: 15 amino acids. The ends were cut back, 1 base at V and 6 bases at J, with 12 bases in the middle. The CDR3, as DNA: TGTGCCAGCAGCCAAGCTGGGGCCGGCTCCGGGGAGCTGTTTTTT. Amino acid sequence: CASSQAGAGSGELFF.

The gene calls are TRBV6-5 and TRBJ1-4, with 9 bases fitting TRBD1. Germline V lookup: CDR1 MNHEY, CDR2 SVGAGI. J gave up 8 bases and V 5 bases, and 6 bases lay outside the gene matches. The length of the CDR3 is 14 residues. The CDR3 is CASSKQGANEKLFF. The CDR3 coding sequence is TGTGCCAGCAGTAAACAGGGGGCGAACGAAAAACTGTTTTTT.

The chain has TRBV4-3 and TRBJ2-1, with TRBD2 identical over 14 bases. The CDR3 covers 16 residues. V gave up 3 bases and J gave up 5 bases; unmatched junction bases: 3. The germline CDR1 and CDR2 sequences are LGHNA and YSLEER. CDR3 residues: CASSQGLAGENNEQFF. CDR3 coding DNA: TGCGCCAGCAGCCAGGGACTAGCGGGGGAGAACAATGAGCAGTTCTTC.

This chain links TRBV5-5 with TRBJ1-6; TRBD1 is a possible D gene (6 bases). Trimming removed 4 bases at V and 6 bases at J, with 17 bases between. This CDR3 has 16 residues. The germline CDR1 and CDR2 sequences are SGHKS and YYEKEE (reference sequence). CDR3 loop: CASSKNPGQPNSPLHF. CDR3 in DNA: TGTGCCAGCAGCAAAAACCCAGGACAGCCTAATTCACCCCTCCACTTT.

The rearrangement uses TRBV19 and TRBJ1-1; D not resolved. V was shortened by 1 base and J by 3 bases, with 15 bases between the two germline ends. Germline lookup yields CDR1 LNHDA and CDR2 SQIVND (reference sequence). The CDR3 extends over 16 amino acids. The CDR3: CASSIVGPIGDTEAFF. For the CDR3, the DNA is TGTGCCAGTAGTATAGTAGGGCCGATCGGGGACACTGAAGCTTTCTTT.

The CDR3 protein is CASSRGGGNGYTF. The CDR3 DNA reads TGTGCCAGCTCGCGGGGTGGGGGGAATGGCTACACCTTC. The chain employs TRBV5-4 and TRBJ1-2, with D maybe TRBD1 (5 bases). V was clipped by 7 bases and J by 6 bases, with 16 bases between them. The CDR3 has 13 residues. Germline V gene sequence: CDR1 SGHNT, CDR2 YYREEE (reference sequence).